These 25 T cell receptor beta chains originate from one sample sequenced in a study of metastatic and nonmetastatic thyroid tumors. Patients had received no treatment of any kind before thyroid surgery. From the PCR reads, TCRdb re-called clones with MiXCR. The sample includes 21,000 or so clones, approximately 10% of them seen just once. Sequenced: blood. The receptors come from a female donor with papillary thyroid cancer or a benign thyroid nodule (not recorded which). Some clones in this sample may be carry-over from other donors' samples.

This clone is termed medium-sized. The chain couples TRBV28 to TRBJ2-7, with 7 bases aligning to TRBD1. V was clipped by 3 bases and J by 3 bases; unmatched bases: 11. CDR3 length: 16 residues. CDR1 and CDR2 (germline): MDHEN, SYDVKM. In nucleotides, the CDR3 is TGTGCCAGCAGTTTTGATACAGGGGAAGGGGGCTACGAGCAGTACTTC. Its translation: CASSFDTGEGGYEQYF.

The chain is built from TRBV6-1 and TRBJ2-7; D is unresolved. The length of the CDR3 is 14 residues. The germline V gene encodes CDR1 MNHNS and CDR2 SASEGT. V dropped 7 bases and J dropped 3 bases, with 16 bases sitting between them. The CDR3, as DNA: TGTGCCAGCAAGGCCAGGAAGAGAAACTACGAGCAGTACTTC. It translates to CASKARKRNYEQYF.

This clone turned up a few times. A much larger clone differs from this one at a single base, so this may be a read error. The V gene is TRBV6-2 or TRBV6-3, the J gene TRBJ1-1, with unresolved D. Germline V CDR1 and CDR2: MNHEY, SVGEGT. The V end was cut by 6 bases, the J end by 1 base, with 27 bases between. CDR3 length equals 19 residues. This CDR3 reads CASRVSLLIRGSENTEAFF. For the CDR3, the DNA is TGTGCCAGCAGAGTGTCATTACTAATCCGTGGATCGGAGAACACTGAAGCTTTCTTT.

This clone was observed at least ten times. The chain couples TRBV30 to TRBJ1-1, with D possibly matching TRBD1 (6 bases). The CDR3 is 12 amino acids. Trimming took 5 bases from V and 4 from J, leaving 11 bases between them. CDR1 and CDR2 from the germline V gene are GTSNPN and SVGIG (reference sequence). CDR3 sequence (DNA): TGTGCCTGGTCGGGAGGGGGCACTGAAGCTTTCTTT. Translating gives CAWSGGGTEAFF.

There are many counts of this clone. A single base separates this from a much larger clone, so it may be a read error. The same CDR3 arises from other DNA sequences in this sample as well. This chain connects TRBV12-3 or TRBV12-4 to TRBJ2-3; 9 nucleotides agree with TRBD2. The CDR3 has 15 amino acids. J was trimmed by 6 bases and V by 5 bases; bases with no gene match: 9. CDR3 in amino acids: CASSHTSGLTDTQYF. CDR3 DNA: TGTGCCAGCAGTCATACTAGCGGGCTCACCGATACGCAGTATTTT.

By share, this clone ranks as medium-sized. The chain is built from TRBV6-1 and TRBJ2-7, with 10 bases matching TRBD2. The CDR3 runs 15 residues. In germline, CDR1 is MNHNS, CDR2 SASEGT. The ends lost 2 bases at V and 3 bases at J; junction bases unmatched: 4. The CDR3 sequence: CASSEQLAGNYEQYF. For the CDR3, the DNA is TGTGCCAGCAGTGAACAACTAGCGGGGAACTACGAGCAGTACTTC.

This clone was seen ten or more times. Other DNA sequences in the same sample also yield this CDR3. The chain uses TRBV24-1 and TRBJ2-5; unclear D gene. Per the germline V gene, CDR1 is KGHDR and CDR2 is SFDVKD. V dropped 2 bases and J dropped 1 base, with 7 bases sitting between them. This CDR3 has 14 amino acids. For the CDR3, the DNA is TGTGCCACCAGTGATTCGGTCATCCAAGAGACCCAGTACTTC. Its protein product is CATSDSVIQETQYF.

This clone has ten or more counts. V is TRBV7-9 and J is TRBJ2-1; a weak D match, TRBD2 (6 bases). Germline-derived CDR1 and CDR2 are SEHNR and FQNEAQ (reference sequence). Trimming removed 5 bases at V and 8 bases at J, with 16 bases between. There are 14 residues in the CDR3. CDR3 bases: TGTGCCAGCAGCCCACAAGCGGGCCGTCATGAGCAGTTCTTC. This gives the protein CASSPQAGRHEQFF. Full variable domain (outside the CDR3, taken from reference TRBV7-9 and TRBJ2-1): DTGVSQNPRHKITKRGQNVTFRCDPISEHNRLYWYRQTLGQGPEFLTYFQNEAQLEKSRLLSDRFSAERPKGSFSTLEIQRTEQGDSAMYLCASSPQAGRHEQFFGPGTRLTVL.

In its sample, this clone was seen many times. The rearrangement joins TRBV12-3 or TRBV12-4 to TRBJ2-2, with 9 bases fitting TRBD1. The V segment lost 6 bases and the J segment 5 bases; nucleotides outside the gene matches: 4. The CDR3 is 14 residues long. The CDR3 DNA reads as TGTGCCAGCAGCAACAGGGGGCTAACCGGGGAGCTGTTTTTT. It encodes CASSNRGLTGELFF.

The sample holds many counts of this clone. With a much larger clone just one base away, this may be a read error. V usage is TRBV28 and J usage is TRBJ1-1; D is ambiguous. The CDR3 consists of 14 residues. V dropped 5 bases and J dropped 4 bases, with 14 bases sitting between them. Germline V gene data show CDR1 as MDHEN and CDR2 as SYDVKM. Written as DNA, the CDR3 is TGTGCCAGCAGTCCCAGTAGAATTGCCACTGAAGCTTTCTTT. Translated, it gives CASSPSRIATEAFF.

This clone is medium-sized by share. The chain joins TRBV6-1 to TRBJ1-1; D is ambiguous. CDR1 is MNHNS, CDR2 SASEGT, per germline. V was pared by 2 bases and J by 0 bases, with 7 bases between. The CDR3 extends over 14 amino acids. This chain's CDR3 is CASSERRMNTEAFF. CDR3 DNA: TGTGCCAGCAGTGAACGGCGGATGAACACTGAAGCTTTCTTT.

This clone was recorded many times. CDR3 in DNA: TGTGCCAGCCTGAAGGGGGGCCTTCGGGGCAATGAGCAGTTCTTC. This encodes CASLKGGLRGNEQFF. The chain carries TRBV2 and TRBJ2-1; D is tentatively TRBD1 or TRBD2 (6 bases each). CDR1 is SNHLY and CDR2 is FYNNEI in the germline V gene. Trimming left V 8 bases short and J 6 bases short, with 20 bases between. The CDR3 extends over 15 amino acids.

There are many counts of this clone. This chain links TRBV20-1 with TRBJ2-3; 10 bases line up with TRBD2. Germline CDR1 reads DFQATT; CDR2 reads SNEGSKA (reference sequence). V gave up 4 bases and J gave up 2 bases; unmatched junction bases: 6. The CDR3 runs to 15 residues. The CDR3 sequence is CSATPTSGSTDTQYF. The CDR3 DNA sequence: TGCAGTGCTACCCCGACTAGCGGGTCCACAGATACGCAGTATTTT.

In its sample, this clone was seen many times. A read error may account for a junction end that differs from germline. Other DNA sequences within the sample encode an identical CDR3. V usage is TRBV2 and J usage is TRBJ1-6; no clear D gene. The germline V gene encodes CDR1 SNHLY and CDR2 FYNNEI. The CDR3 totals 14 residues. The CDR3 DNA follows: TGTGCCAGTAGTGAGGACGGTGGGATTTCACCCCTCCACTTT. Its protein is CASSEDGGISPLHF.

The CDR3 sequence is CSARDWRNYNEQFF. In DNA form, the CDR3 reads TGCAGTGCTAGAGATTGGCGGAACTACAATGAGCAGTTCTTC. The chain has TRBV20-1 and TRBJ2-1; D remains unclear. Germline loops: CDR1 DFQATT, CDR2 SNEGSKA (reference sequence). The CDR3 has 14 residues. Trimming shortened V by 0 bases and J by 3 bases, and 9 bases separated the two germline ends.

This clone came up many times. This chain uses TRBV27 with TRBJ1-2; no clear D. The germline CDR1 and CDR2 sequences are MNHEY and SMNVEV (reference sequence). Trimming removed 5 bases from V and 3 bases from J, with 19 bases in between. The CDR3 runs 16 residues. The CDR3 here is CASSPLPDSRYYGYTF. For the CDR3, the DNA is TGTGCCAGCAGTCCCCTCCCGGACTCTCGCTACTATGGCTACACCTTC.

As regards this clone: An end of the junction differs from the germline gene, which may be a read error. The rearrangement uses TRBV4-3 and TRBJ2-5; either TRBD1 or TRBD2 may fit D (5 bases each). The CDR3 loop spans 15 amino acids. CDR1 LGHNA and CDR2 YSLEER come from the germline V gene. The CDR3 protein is CASRQDIGDGENQYF. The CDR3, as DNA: TGCGCCAGCAGACAAGATATTGGGGACGGAGAGAACCAGTACTTC.

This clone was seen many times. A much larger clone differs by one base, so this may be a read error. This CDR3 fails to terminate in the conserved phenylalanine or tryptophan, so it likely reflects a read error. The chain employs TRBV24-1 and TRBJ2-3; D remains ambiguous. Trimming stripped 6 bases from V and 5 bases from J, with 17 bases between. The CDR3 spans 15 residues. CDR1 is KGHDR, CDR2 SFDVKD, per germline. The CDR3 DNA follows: TGTGCCACCAGTCCAACCGTGGGGTCCAGAGATACGCAGTATTCT. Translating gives CATSPTVGSRDTQYS.

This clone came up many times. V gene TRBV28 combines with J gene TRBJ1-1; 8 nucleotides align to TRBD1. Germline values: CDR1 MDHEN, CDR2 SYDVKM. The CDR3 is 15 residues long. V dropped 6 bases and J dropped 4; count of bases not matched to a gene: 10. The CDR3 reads CASRLTGVWSTEAFF. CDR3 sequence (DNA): TGTGCCAGCAGGCTGACAGGGGTATGGAGCACTGAAGCTTTCTTT.

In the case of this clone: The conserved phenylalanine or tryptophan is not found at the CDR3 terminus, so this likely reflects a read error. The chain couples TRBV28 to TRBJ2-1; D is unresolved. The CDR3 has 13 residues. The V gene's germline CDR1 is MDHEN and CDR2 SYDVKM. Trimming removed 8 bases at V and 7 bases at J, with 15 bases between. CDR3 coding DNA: TGTGCCAGCGGTTGGGTCAATATAAATGAGCAGTTCCTC. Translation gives CASGWVNINEQFL.

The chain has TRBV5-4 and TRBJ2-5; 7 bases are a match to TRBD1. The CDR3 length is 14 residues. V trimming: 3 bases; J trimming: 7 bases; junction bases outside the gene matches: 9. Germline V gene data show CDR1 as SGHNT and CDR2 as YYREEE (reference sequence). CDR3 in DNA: TGTGCCAGCAGCTCACCGACAGGGCTAGTGACCCAGTACTTC. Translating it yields CASSSPTGLVTQYF.

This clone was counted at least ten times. The CDR3 loop reads CASSLARGAEKEQYF. CDR3 sequence (DNA): TGTGCCAGCAGCTTAGCGCGGGGGGCGGAGAAGGAGCAGTACTTC. The V call is TRBV7-2, the J call TRBJ2-7, with 8 bases that match TRBD2. The junction had 8 bases not matched to a gene; V was cut back by 0 bases and J by 7 bases. Per the germline V gene, CDR1 is SGHTA and CDR2 is FQGNSA. The CDR3 has 15 amino acids.

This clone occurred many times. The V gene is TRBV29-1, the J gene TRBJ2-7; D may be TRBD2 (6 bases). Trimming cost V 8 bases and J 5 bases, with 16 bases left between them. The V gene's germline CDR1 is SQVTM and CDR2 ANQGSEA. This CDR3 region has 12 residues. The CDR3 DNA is TGCAGCTCCAGGAGGGGTGACGACGAGCAGTACTTC. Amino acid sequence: CSSRRGDDEQYF.

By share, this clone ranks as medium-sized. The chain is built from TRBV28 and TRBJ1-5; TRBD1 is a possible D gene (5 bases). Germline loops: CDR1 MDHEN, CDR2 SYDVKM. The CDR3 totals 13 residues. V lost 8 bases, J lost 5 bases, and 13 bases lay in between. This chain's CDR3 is CASAPGAYQPQHF. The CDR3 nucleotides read TGTGCCAGCGCCCCCGGGGCCTATCAGCCCCAGCATTTT.

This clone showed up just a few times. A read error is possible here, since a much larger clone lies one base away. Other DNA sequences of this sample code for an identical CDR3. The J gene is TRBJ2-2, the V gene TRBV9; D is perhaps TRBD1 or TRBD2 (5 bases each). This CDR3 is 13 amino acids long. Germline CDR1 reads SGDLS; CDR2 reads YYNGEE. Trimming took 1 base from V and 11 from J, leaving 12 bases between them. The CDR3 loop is CASSVSGSGELFF. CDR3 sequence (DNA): TGTGCCAGCAGCGTATCAGGGAGCGGTGAGCTGTTTTTT.